This TCR beta chain appears in the sequencing data of a study of T cell responses to AZD1222 COVID-19 vaccine. General observations from the study: Samples come after the peak T cell response, not at day 14.

This table comes from immunoSEQ multiplex PCR, and its TCRdb copy is limited to in-frame clones, with some not included. Of over 120,000 clones in the sample, roughly 88% are singletons; the top ten hold about 4.9%. The CDR3 is 15 amino acids. The junction had 6 bases not matched to a gene; V was cut back by 4 bases and J by 8 bases. Looked up from germline, CDR1 is LGHNA and CDR2 is YNFKEQ. Remarks on this clone: The antigen remains undetermined.

The chain recombines TRBV4-2 with TRBJ2-1; TRBD2 agrees at 12 bases. The sequence was collected from an adult who received the MenACWY meningococcal vaccine as a control. The sample in question was peripheral blood, obtained 28 days after the second dose of the MenACWY control vaccine. The CDR3 region is CASSPSGRAGDEQFF. CDR3 in DNA: TGTGCCAGCAGCCCTAGCGGGAGGGCCGGGGATGAGCAGTTCTTC.